Shown below are 22 T cell receptor beta chains from a single sample sequenced in a study of radiation and T cells in renal cell carcinoma. Time point: baseline pretreatment blood. Treatment in this sample: 15 Gy SBRT to primary tumor, nephrectomy 4 weeks later. Here immunoSEQ multiplex PCR was the method, and the copy in TCRdb shows in-frame clones only, minus some. The table has about 140,000 clones, around four fifths seen once. The source was blood, collected from a patient whose treatment included radiotherapy and nephrectomy. Source of these receptors: a woman aged 50 to 60 with renal cell carcinoma.

The genes are TRBV5-4 and TRBJ2-7; 8 bases line up with TRBD1. The germline V gene encodes CDR1 SGHNT and CDR2 YYREEE (reference sequence). J was trimmed by 1 base and V by 5 bases; bases with no gene match: 20. This CDR3 comprises 19 residues. The CDR3 DNA reads as TGTGCCAGCAGGCCCGGCCCCCCCCCGATGACAGGGGATTCCTACGAGCAGTACTTC. This sequence encodes CASRPGPPPMTGDSYEQYF.

The J gene is TRBJ2-7, the V gene TRBV7-2; possible D gene TRBD2, 6 bases. V was clipped by 1 base and J by 7 bases, with 14 bases between them. This CDR3 region has 14 residues. The germline gives CDR1 SGHTA, CDR2 FQGNSA. CDR3 in amino acids: CASSLDPPGREQYF. CDR3 DNA sequence: TGTGCCAGCAGCTTAGACCCACCAGGGAGGGAGCAGTACTTC.

The chain combines TRBV7-9 with TRBJ1-4; no clear D gene. The CDR3 totals 12 residues. Per the germline V gene, CDR1 is SEHNR and CDR2 is FQNEAQ (reference sequence). Trimming shortened V by 3 bases and J by 7 bases, and 6 bases separated the two germline ends. The DNA of the CDR3 is TGTGCCAGCAGCTTCGGTGGTGAAAAACTGTTTTTT. Translation gives CASSFGGEKLFF.

The chain combines TRBV7-2 with TRBJ2-7, with D maybe TRBD1 (6 bases). The CDR3 is made up of 14 amino acids. With 5 bases removed from V and 1 base from J, the gap between germline ends came to 12 bases. The V gene's germline CDR1 is SGHTA and CDR2 FQGNSA. The CDR3 here is CASSKRTESYEQYF. The CDR3 DNA follows: TGTGCCAGCAGCAAACGGACAGAGTCCTACGAGCAGTACTTC. The full variable domain, with the rest looked up from reference TRBV7-2 and TRBJ2-7, is GAGVSQSPSNKVTEKGKDVELRCDPISGHTALYWYRQSLGQGLEFLIYFQGNSAPDKSGLPSDRFSAERTGGSVSTLTIQRTQQEDSAVYLCASSKRTESYEQYFGPGTRLTVT.

The genes are TRBV29-1 and TRBJ1-2; D is possibly TRBD1 (5 bases). Germline V gives CDR1 SQVTM, CDR2 ANQGSEA. The length of the CDR3 is 13 residues. V lost 6 bases and J 5 bases, leaving 16 bases between the germline ends. The CDR3 DNA is TGCAGCGTGGATATGGGACTGGGTTATGGCTACACCTTC. It is translated as CSVDMGLGYGYTF.

V gene TRBV5-1 combines with J gene TRBJ2-2, with unresolved D. V dropped 2 bases and J dropped 3 bases, with 11 bases sitting between them. Germline V lookup: CDR1 SGHRS, CDR2 YFSETQ. The CDR3 extends over 15 amino acids. CDR3: CASSLRTWDTGELFF. CDR3 sequence (DNA): TGCGCCAGCAGCTTACGGACGTGGGACACCGGGGAGCTGTTTTTT.

The rearrangement uses TRBV27 and TRBJ1-2; no clear D gene. This CDR3 has 11 amino acids. V was pared by 7 bases and J by 5 bases, with 8 bases between. Per germline, CDR1 MNHEY and CDR2 SMNVEV (reference sequence). CDR3 sequence reads: CASTAGYGYTF. CDR3 sequence (DNA): TGTGCCAGCACCGCGGGATATGGCTACACCTTC.

The gene calls are TRBV4-3 and TRBJ1-1; 10 bases line up with TRBD1. Germline lookup yields CDR1 LGHNA and CDR2 YSLEER. The length of the CDR3 is 15 residues. The V gene end was trimmed by 4 bases and the J gene end by 14 bases; junction bases not matched to a gene: 16. CDR3 in DNA: TGCGCCAGCAGCCGAACGACAGGGGGCGGTGGCCCCCTCTTCTTT. Protein product: CASSRTTGGGGPLFF.

The chain uses TRBV6-5 and TRBJ2-7; maybe TRBD2 (7 bases). The CDR3 is 14 amino acids. Germline loops: CDR1 MNHEY, CDR2 SVGAGI. V lost 2 bases and J lost 4, with 12 bases in between. The CDR3 DNA sequence: TGTGCCAGCAGTTACGGGGGGGCCAAGTACGAGCAGTACTTC. Amino acids: CASSYGGAKYEQYF.

This chain connects TRBV5-6 to TRBJ2-6; 7 bases align to TRBD2. Trimming at V came to 4 bases and at J to 0 bases, leaving 1 base not matched to a gene. The CDR3 is 15 residues long. Germline V gene sequence: CDR1 SGHDT, CDR2 YYEEEE. The CDR3 spells CASSPGGSGANVLTF. DNA for the CDR3: TGTGCCAGCAGCCCGGGGGGCTCTGGGGCCAACGTCCTGACTTTC.

The J gene is TRBJ1-2, the V gene TRBV6-1; D unclear. CDR3 size: 15 residues. The V end lost 7 bases, the J end lost 2 bases, and 17 bases lay between the germline ends. CDR1 is MNHNS, CDR2 SASEGT, per germline. CDR3 loop: CASIEIGRINYGYTF. CDR3 DNA sequence: TGTGCCAGCATCGAAATCGGACGGATAAACTATGGCTACACCTTC.

The chain has TRBV29-1 and TRBJ2-3, with D possibly being TRBD2 (7 bases). V was clipped by 6 bases and J by 5 bases, with 21 bases between them. Germline CDR1 is SQVTM and CDR2 is ANQGSEA. This CDR3 region has 15 residues. The CDR3 spells CSVEITGGGGDTQYF. The CDR3 DNA is TGCAGCGTCGAAATTACCGGGGGAGGGGGAGATACGCAGTATTTT.

This clone was seen a handful of times. The genes are TRBV6-1 and TRBJ2-7, with D possibly matching TRBD2 (6 bases). V dropped 7 bases and J dropped 0 bases, with 16 bases sitting between them. CDR1 is MNHNS, CDR2 SASEGT, per germline. This CDR3 spans 15 amino acids. CDR3 protein: CASTTRDWISYEQYF. The DNA for the CDR3 is TGTGCCAGCACCACCCGGGACTGGATCTCCTACGAGCAGTACTTC.

In DNA form, the CDR3 reads TGTGCCTCCCTGGATGGGGGGGAAAGGACTACGCAGTATTTT. Translated, it gives CASLDGGERTTQYF. This chain joins TRBV10-3 and TRBJ2-3; 7 positions match TRBD2. Trimming at V came to 11 bases and at J to 8 bases, leaving 16 bases not matched to a gene. The CDR3 consists of 14 residues. CDR1 ENHRY and CDR2 SYGVKD come from the germline V gene.

V gene TRBV19 combines with J gene TRBJ2-3; TRBD2 agrees at 11 bases. The CDR3 is 14 residues long. CDR1 LNHDA and CDR2 SQIVND come from the germline V gene (reference sequence). J was trimmed by 5 bases and V by 3 bases; bases with no gene match: 1. The CDR3 DNA reads as TGTGCCAGTAGTATCGGACTAGCGGGAGATACGCAGTATTTT. As protein: CASSIGLAGDTQYF.

The CDR3: CATSLAADTQYF. DNA of the CDR3: TGTGCCACCAGCCTAGCGGCAGATACGCAGTATTTT. This chain joins TRBV15 and TRBJ2-3; 7 nucleotides line up with TRBD2. Losses at the gene ends were 5 bases for V and 4 bases for J; bases not matched to a gene: 0. The germline V gene has CDR1 LNHNV and CDR2 YYDKDF (reference sequence). This CDR3 has 12 residues.

This clone was seen just once. The V call is TRBV10-3, the J call TRBJ1-3; D is unresolved. V lost 2 bases, J lost 0 bases, and 2 bases lay in between. Germline V gives CDR1 ENHRY, CDR2 SYGVKD. This CDR3 comprises 13 residues. DNA for the CDR3: TGTGCCATCAGTGAGATCTCTGGAAACACCATATATTTT. It encodes CAISEISGNTIYF.

This clone occurred once. The V call is TRBV4-3, the J call TRBJ1-4; 8 bases agree with TRBD1. CDR1 is LGHNA, CDR2 YSLEER, per germline. This CDR3 is 16 amino acids long. Trimming took 0 bases from V and 2 from J; bases not matched to a gene: 2. The CDR3 bases are TGCGCCAGCAGCCAAGATTACAGGGGGACTAATGAAAAACTGTTTTTT. This codes for CASSQDYRGTNEKLFF.

V and J are TRBV19 and TRBJ2-3; D gene uncertain. This CDR3 has 14 residues. Germline CDR1 reads LNHDA; CDR2 reads SQIVND (reference sequence). V lost 6 bases and J lost 0, with 10 bases in between. CDR3 loop: CASRTSISTDTQYF. In DNA form, the CDR3 reads TGTGCCAGTAGGACAAGCATCAGCACAGATACGCAGTATTTT. Drawing the rest from reference TRBV19 and TRBJ2-3, the complete variable domain is DGGITQSPKYLFRKEGQNVTLSCEQNLNHDAMYWYRQDPGQGLRLIYYSQIVNDFQKGDIAEGYSVSREKKESFPLTVTSAQKNPTAFYLCASRTSISTDTQYFGPGTRLTVL.

V usage is TRBV12-5 and J usage is TRBJ1-2, with TRBD1 identical over 7 bases. The CDR3 runs 12 residues. The V gene end was trimmed by 1 base and the J gene end by 7 bases; junction bases not matched to a gene: 0. CDR1 is LGHNT and CDR2 is FRNRAP in the germline V gene. The CDR3 sequence: CASGLDRGGYTF. Written as DNA, the CDR3 is TGTGCTAGTGGTTTGGACAGGGGTGGCTACACCTTC.

This clone was found once. The rearrangement links TRBV6-5 to TRBJ1-1; 12 bases map to TRBD1. Germline CDR1 reads MNHEY; CDR2 reads SVGAGI. The CDR3 consists of 13 residues. V was clipped by 2 bases and J by 12 bases; unmatched bases: 4. CDR3 nucleotide sequence: TGTGCCAGCAGTTACGGGACAGGGGGCATGACTTTCTTT. Translation gives CASSYGTGGMTFF.

The J gene is TRBJ2-7, the V gene TRBV5-6; TRBD1 might be the D (6 bases). The V end lost 5 bases, the J end lost 3 bases, and 12 bases lay between the germline ends. The CDR3 runs to 13 residues. The germline V gene encodes CDR1 SGHDT and CDR2 YYEEEE. CDR3 coding DNA: TGTGCCAGCAGTCTACAGGGACGCTACGAGCAGTACTTC. It translates to CASSLQGRYEQYF.